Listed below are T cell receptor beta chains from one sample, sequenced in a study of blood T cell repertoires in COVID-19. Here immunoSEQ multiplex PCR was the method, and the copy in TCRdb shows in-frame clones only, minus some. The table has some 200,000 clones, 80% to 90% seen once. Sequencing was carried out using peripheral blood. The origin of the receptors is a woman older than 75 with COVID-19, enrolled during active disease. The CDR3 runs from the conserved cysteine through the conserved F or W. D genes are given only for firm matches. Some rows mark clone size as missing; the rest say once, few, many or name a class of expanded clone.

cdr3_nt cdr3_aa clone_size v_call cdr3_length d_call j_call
TGTGCCAGCAGTCAGGGCGTCGCTGGGGCCAACGTCCTGACTTTC CASSQGVAGANVLTF - TRBV6-5 15 - TRBJ2-6
TGTGCCAGCAGCCAAAGGGGGTACGAGCAGTACTTC CASSQRGYEQYF - TRBV6-5 12 - TRBJ2-7
TGTGCCACGAGTGATTCGGGGACAGCAGGACAAATTACGTGGAATGAGCAGTTCTTC CATSDSGTAGQITWNEQFF - TRBV24-1 19 TRBD1 TRBJ2-1
TGTGCCAGCAGCCAGGGGTTAGCAGGGGGACTAGGGACCCAGTACTTC CASSQGLAGGLGTQYF - TRBV3-1/TRBV3-2 16 - TRBJ2-5
TGTGCCACCGCCTCGGGGGATAATTCACCCCTCCACTTT CATASGDNSPLHF - TRBV10-3 13 - TRBJ1-6
TGTGCCAGCAGCATGACAGCCTACGAGCAGTACTTC CASSMTAYEQYF - TRBV7-8 12 - TRBJ2-7
TGTGCCAGCAGCTTAGACAGTTTATATGGCTACACCTTC CASSLDSLYGYTF - TRBV7-2 13 - TRBJ1-2
TGTGCCAGCAGTACGACAGGGATAGGAGGCTACACCTTC CASSTTGIGGYTF - TRBV2 13 TRBD1 TRBJ1-2
TGTGCCAGTAGTATAGATTGGGGCAGAACCTACGAGCAGTACTTC CASSIDWGRTYEQYF - TRBV19 15 - TRBJ2-7
TGCGCCAGCAGCGGACAGGGACAGGGGAATTATTCACCCCTCCACTTT CASSGQGQGNYSPLHF - TRBV5-1 16 TRBD1 TRBJ1-6
TGTGCCAGAAGCCTCCGGACGGGAGGGGGGGAGACCCAGTACTTC CARSLRTGGGETQYF few TRBV5-3 15 TRBD2 TRBJ2-5
TGTGCCAGCAGCAGCGGACGCAACAATGAGCAGTTCTTC CASSSGRNNEQFF - TRBV6-5 13 - TRBJ2-1
TGTGCCAGCAGCCTCGGGGGCTCCTATAATTCACCCCTCCACTTT CASSLGGSYNSPLHF - TRBV14 15 - TRBJ1-6
TGTGCCAGCAGCTTACTAGCGGCTAGCACAGATACGCAGTATTTT CASSLLAASTDTQYF - TRBV5-4 15 TRBD2 TRBJ2-3
TGCGCCAGCAGCTTGGCAGGACTAGCGGCCACCGGGGAGCTGTTTTTT CASSLAGLAATGELFF - TRBV5-1 16 TRBD2 TRBJ2-2
TGTGCCAGCAGCTTACCCCAGGGGGACTATGGCTACACCTTC CASSLPQGDYGYTF - TRBV5-8 14 TRBD1 TRBJ1-2
TGTGCCATCAGTGATGACAGGGCGGGTGGCTACACCTTC CAISDDRAGGYTF few TRBV10-3 13 TRBD1 TRBJ1-2
TGTGCCAGCAGCCCCAGGGGGACTAATGAAAAACTGTTTTTT CASSPRGTNEKLFF - TRBV7-9 14 TRBD1 TRBJ1-4
TGTGCCAGCAGCCTGGTAGGGACAGCTAACACTGAAGCTTTCTTT CASSLVGTANTEAFF - TRBV7-9 15 TRBD1 TRBJ1-1
TGTGCCATCAGTGGGGACAGGGTGGGCGGCTACACCTTC CAISGDRVGGYTF - TRBV10-3 13 TRBD1 TRBJ1-2
TGTGCCTGGAGCCGGACAGGCTTGGAAACTAATGAAAAACTGTTTTTT CAWSRTGLETNEKLFF - TRBV30 16 TRBD1 TRBJ1-4
TGTGCCAGCAGTATCCCACAGGTGAACACTGAAGCTTTCTTT CASSIPQVNTEAFF many TRBV28 14 - TRBJ1-1
TGTGCCAGCAGCTTTTTGACAGGGGCGAGCACCGGGGAGCTGTTTTTT CASSFLTGASTGELFF - TRBV7-9 16 TRBD1 TRBJ2-2
TGTGCCAGCAGTTACAGACAGAATCAGCCCCAGCATTTT CASSYRQNQPQHF - TRBV6-5 13 - TRBJ1-5
TGTGCCAGCAGCGTTTCAGGGGTGCGGTTTACTGAAGCTTTCTTT CASSVSGVRFTEAFF - TRBV9 15 - TRBJ1-1
TGTGCCAGCAGTGAGGGGGGTCGGGGCTACACCTTC CASSEGGRGYTF - TRBV2 12 - TRBJ1-2
TGTGCCAGCTCACCACCAGCGAACTATGGCTACACCTTC CASSPPANYGYTF - TRBV18 13 - TRBJ1-2
TGCGCCAGCAGCTCGGGGCGGGGGTTCAACAATGAGCAGTTCTTC CASSSGRGFNNEQFF - TRBV5-1 15 TRBD2 TRBJ2-1
TGTGCCAGCAGATACAGGGGGAACACTGAAGCTTTCTTT CASRYRGNTEAFF - TRBV7-9 13 TRBD1 TRBJ1-1
TGTGCCAGCAGCTCCCGGGTCTCCACCTACTATGGCTACACCTTC CASSSRVSTYYGYTF - TRBV7-2 15 - TRBJ1-2
TGTGCCAGCAGTCATTCCTACGAGCAGTACTTC CASSHSYEQYF - TRBV14 11 - TRBJ2-7
TGTGCCAGCTCCCTTGACAGGGACAACTATGGCTACACCTTC CASSLDRDNYGYTF - TRBV11-1 14 TRBD1 TRBJ1-2
TGTGCCAGCAGCTTGGTGACTTGGGAAGCTTTCTTT CASSLVTWEAFF - TRBV5-8 12 - TRBJ1-1
TGCGTCAGCAGCTTGGGGGACACAAATTCACCCCTCCACTTT CVSSLGDTNSPLHF - TRBV5-1 14 - TRBJ1-6
TGTGCCAGCAGCCGGGAGGCGCTTGGCTATGGCTACACCTTC CASSREALGYGYTF few TRBV7-9 14 - TRBJ1-2
TGTGCCCACTCGCGGGGAAAAAACCAAGAGACCCAGTACTTC CAHSRGKNQETQYF - TRBV10-3 14 - TRBJ2-5
TGCGCCAGCAGTGAGGACAGGGCGGGCGGCTACACCTTC CASSEDRAGGYTF - TRBV10-1 13 TRBD1 TRBJ1-2
TGTGCCACCAGCAGGCAGATGAACACTGAAGCTTTCTTT CATSRQMNTEAFF - TRBV15 13 - TRBJ1-1
TGTGCCAGCAGTTACCCGACAGGGGATGCGCGGGGTTCACCCCTCCACTTT CASSYPTGDARGSPLHF once TRBV6-2/TRBV6-3 17 TRBD1 TRBJ1-6
TGTGCCGCCCAGGGGGACGGCCTCTATGGCTACACCTTC CAAQGDGLYGYTF - TRBV10-3 13 TRBD1 TRBJ1-2
TGTGCCATCAGCCAGGGGATAACCTCCTCTGGGGCCAACGTCCTGACTTTC CAISQGITSSGANVLTF - TRBV10-3 17 - TRBJ2-6
TGTGCCAGCAGTGAATCGGTGAGGGCAGATACGCAGTATTTT CASSESVRADTQYF - TRBV25-1 14 - TRBJ2-3
TGTGCCAGCCGACGGACCGGGACAGCTTATGGCTACACCTTC CASRRTGTAYGYTF - TRBV21-1 14 - TRBJ1-2
TGCGCCAGCAGCTCCGGGGGGACCCTGAACACTGAAGCTTTCTTT CASSSGGTLNTEAFF - TRBV5-1 15 - TRBJ1-1
TGTGCCAGCAGTCCGGGAAACGGTGGCTACACCTTC CASSPGNGGYTF - TRBV6-2/TRBV6-3 12 - TRBJ1-2
TGTGCCAGCTCACCAATAATACTAGCGGGGGATGAGCAGTTCTTC CASSPIILAGDEQFF - TRBV18 15 TRBD2 TRBJ2-1
TGTGCCAGCAGCTCGACAGCTAACAATCAGCCCCAGCATTTT CASSSTANNQPQHF - TRBV7-9 14 - TRBJ1-5
TGTGCCAGACCGGGACAGGGGGCCGCCGGGGAGCTGTTTTTT CARPGQGAAGELFF - TRBV21-1 14 - TRBJ2-2
TGCGCCAGCAGCCAAGTCGGTAGCGGGGGGCCCCAGTACTTC CASSQVGSGGPQYF once TRBV4-1 14 TRBD2 TRBJ2-5
TGTGCCAGCAGCACGGGGGGGGGTCCGATAACCTACACCTTC CASSTGGGPITYTF - TRBV7-2 14 - TRBJ1-2
TGTGCCAGCTCACCATCACAGGGCATGGAGACCCAGTACTTC CASSPSQGMETQYF - TRBV18 14 - TRBJ2-5
TGTGCCAGCAGCTTGAGTTTCCCCGCTGGGCCTGAAGCTTTCTTT CASSLSFPAGPEAFF - TRBV5-4 15 - TRBJ1-1
TGTGCCATCAAGATCACGAGCAATGAGCAGTTCTTC CAIKITSNEQFF once TRBV10-3 12 - TRBJ2-1
TGTGCCAGCAGTCGGGACAGGGCGGCCGGGGAGCTGTTTTTT CASSRDRAAGELFF - TRBV6-6 14 TRBD1 TRBJ2-2
TGTGCCAGCAGCCCCCGACAGGGCCCGACCTTCTTT CASSPRQGPTFF - TRBV11-3 12 TRBD1 TRBJ1-1
TGTGCCAGCAGTGAAAGACAGGACTATGGCTACACCTTC CASSERQDYGYTF - TRBV2 13 - TRBJ1-2
TGTGCCAGCAGTGAAGCAGGCCAGGGCCCCCACGAGCAGTACTTC CASSEAGQGPHEQYF - TRBV6-1 15 - TRBJ2-7